The rows below give T cell receptor beta chains drawn from one sample of a study of cytomegalovirus exposure and HLA in healthy donors. Assay used: immunoSEQ multiplex PCR; TCRdb lists only in-frame clones, some missing. The sample shows 95,000 to 150,000 clones, roughly 87% of them seen only once. The source material was PBMCs. These receptors were collected from a woman aged 18-29 years in good health and CMV-seronegative. The CDR3 runs from the conserved cysteine through the conserved F or W. A D gene is named only where the DNA matches it firmly. Clone size is given for some rows only: seen once, a few or many times, or a class if the clone is expanded.

d_call clone_size j_call v_call cdr3_nt cdr3_aa
- - TRBJ1-1 TRBV2 TGTGCCAGCAAGGGGGGGTGGACTGAAGCTTTCTTT CASKGGWTEAFF
- once TRBJ2-2 TRBV25-1 TGTGCCAGCAGTGAATATGGGGGGGCGCGTACCGGGGAGCTGTTTTTT CASSEYGGARTGELFF
- - TRBJ1-2 TRBV19 TGTGCCAGTAGAGCCCGAGATAACTATGGCTACACCTTC CASRARDNYGYTF
- - TRBJ1-1 TRBV27 TGTGCCAGCAGTTTATCGTTCAGGGTGAGCACTGAAGCTTTCTTT CASSLSFRVSTEAFF
TRBD1 - TRBJ1-1 TRBV29-1 TGCAGCGTTGATGAGTCAGGGGGCACTGAAGCTTTCTTT CSVDESGGTEAFF
TRBD1 - TRBJ1-4 TRBV7-2 TGTGCCAGCAGCCTTGGACAGGGAGATTGGGGTGAAAAACTGTTTTTT CASSLGQGDWGEKLFF
TRBD1 - TRBJ1-1 TRBV15 TGTGCCACCAGCACTCGACAGGGCCCAGGAACTGAAGCTTTCTTT CATSTRQGPGTEAFF
TRBD1 - TRBJ1-1 TRBV19 TGTGCCAGTAGTATTCGACAGGGCGCGGGGTCTGAAGCTTTCTTT CASSIRQGAGSEAFF
TRBD2 - TRBJ2-5 TRBV5-1 TGCGCCAGCAGCCCCGGACTAGCAGAAGAGACCCAGTACTTC CASSPGLAEETQYF
TRBD1 - TRBJ1-5 TRBV7-2 TGTGCCAGCAGCCACCGGGACAGGGGGTTAAATCAGCCCCAGCATTTT CASSHRDRGLNQPQHF
- - TRBJ2-6 TRBV7-6 TGTGCCAGCAGCTTAGGTTGGGGCAGGGGTTCCTCTGGGGCCAACGTCCTGACTTTC CASSLGWGRGSSGANVLTF
TRBD1 - TRBJ1-2 TRBV7-2 TGTGCCAGCAGCTTGATGCGGACAGGGTACTATGGCTACACCTTC CASSLMRTGYYGYTF
TRBD1 once TRBJ1-3 TRBV6-5 TGTGCCAGCAGTCCCTACCGACAGGGAGGAAACACCATATATTTT CASSPYRQGGNTIYF
TRBD2 - TRBJ2-1 TRBV19 TGTGCCAGTAGTATAGTAGAGCGGGGGTTCCATGAGCAGTTCTTC CASSIVERGFHEQFF
- - TRBJ2-7 TRBV29-1 TGCAGCGTTGTTTCAGCCTACGAGCAGTACTTC CSVVSAYEQYF
- - TRBJ1-1 TRBV7-9 TGTGCCAGCAGCCAAGGTCGTAGTGGTTTCCCATTGACGGTAGTACTAACTTTCTTT CASSQGRSGFPLTVVLTFF
- - TRBJ1-6 TRBV5-5 TGTGCCAGCAGCCTATCAGCGGCAGGAAATTCACCCCTCCACTTT CASSLSAAGNSPLHF
- once TRBJ1-5 TRBV19 TGTGCCAGTAGCCCTAGGGGAGGAAGCAATCAGCCCCAGCATTTT CASSPRGGSNQPQHF
TRBD1 - TRBJ1-5 TRBV19 TGTGCCAGTAGTATAAGGGGACAGGCTTATAGCAATCAGCCCCAGCATTTT CASSIRGQAYSNQPQHF
- - TRBJ1-1 TRBV9 TGTGCCAGCTCCAGAGGAGAAACTGAAGCTTTCTTT CASSRGETEAFF
TRBD1 - TRBJ1-2 TRBV19 TGTGCCAGTAGTATGGGGCCGGGACAGAGATATGGCTACACCTTC CASSMGPGQRYGYTF
TRBD1 - TRBJ2-3 TRBV4-1 TGCGCCAGCAGCCAGAAGCCCCGGGACAGGGAAACAGATACGCAGTATTTT CASSQKPRDRETDTQYF
- - TRBJ1-2 TRBV19 TGTGCCAGTAGTATCCTCACAAACTATGGCTACACCTTC CASSILTNYGYTF
- - TRBJ1-2 TRBV30 TGTGCCTGGAGCACTGAGAGGTTTTACCCCGTTTTC CAWSTERFYPVF
- - TRBJ1-4 TRBV4-2 TGTGCCAGCAGCGATCCCGGGGATGAAAAACTGTTTTTT CASSDPGDEKLFF
- - TRBJ2-1 TRBV19 TGTGCCAGTAGGAAATTGGACAGAGCTGCCTACAATGAGCAGTTCTTC CASRKLDRAAYNEQFF
- - TRBJ2-7 TRBV5-6 TGTGCCAGCAGTTTCCGACGGGTCTCCTACGAGCAGTACTTC CASSFRRVSYEQYF
TRBD1 - TRBJ2-7 TRBV19 TGTGCCAGTAGCAGACGGACAGGGATAGGCGAGCAGTACTTC CASSRRTGIGEQYF
TRBD2 - TRBJ2-7 TRBV4-2 TGTGCCAGCAGCCAAGGTATTAGCGGGGGGGGTAGCTCCTACGAGCAGTACTTC CASSQGISGGGSSYEQYF
- - TRBJ2-2 TRBV5-1 TGCGCCAGCAGCCTCTGGACAGCTAACACCGGGGAGCTGTTTTTT CASSLWTANTGELFF
- - TRBJ2-5 TRBV5-5 TGTGCCAGCAGCTTCACTAGGTTGGGGACCCAGTACTTC CASSFTRLGTQYF
- - TRBJ1-1 TRBV5-1 TGCGCCAGCAGCCGACACTGGGGCCGGGACACTGAAGCTTTCTTT CASSRHWGRDTEAFF